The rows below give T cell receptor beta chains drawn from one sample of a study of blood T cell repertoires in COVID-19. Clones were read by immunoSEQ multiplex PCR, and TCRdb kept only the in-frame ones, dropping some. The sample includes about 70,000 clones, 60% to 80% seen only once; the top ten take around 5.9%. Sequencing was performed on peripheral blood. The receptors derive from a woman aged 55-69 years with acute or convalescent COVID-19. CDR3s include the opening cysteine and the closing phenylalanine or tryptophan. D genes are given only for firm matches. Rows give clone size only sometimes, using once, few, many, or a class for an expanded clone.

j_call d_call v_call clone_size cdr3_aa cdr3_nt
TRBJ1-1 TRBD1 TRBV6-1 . CASSEGQGEAFF TGTGCCAGCAGTGAGGGACAGGGAGAGGCTTTCTTT
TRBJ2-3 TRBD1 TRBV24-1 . CATSGGTETDTQYF TGTGCCACCAGTGGAGGGACAGAGACAGATACGCAGTATTTT
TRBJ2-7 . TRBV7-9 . CASSLAPGKGEQYF TGTGCCAGCAGCTTAGCCCCAGGGAAGGGGGAGCAGTACTTC
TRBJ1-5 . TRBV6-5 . CASEDDWNNQPQHF TGTGCCAGCGAAGATGACTGGAACAATCAGCCCCAGCATTTT
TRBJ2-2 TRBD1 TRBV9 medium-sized CASSVTGTGELFF TGTGCCAGCAGCGTGACAGGGACCGGGGAGCTGTTTTTT
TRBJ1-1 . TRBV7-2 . CASGKTGKNTEAFF TGTGCCAGCGGAAAGACAGGAAAGAACACTGAAGCTTTCTTT
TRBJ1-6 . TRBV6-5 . CASSWTEGSPLHF TGTGCCAGCAGTTGGACAGAAGGGTCACCCCTCCACTTT
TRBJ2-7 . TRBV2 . CASLDRAGRAYEQYF TGTGCCAGCCTCGATAGGGCGGGGCGCGCCTACGAGCAGTACTTC
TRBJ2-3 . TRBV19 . CASKVRTTDTQYF TGTGCCAGTAAAGTCAGGACAACAGATACGCAGTATTTT
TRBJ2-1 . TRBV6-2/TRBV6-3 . CASSYSRGHSYNEQFF TGTGCCAGCAGTTACTCGAGAGGCCATTCCTACAATGAGCAGTTCTTC
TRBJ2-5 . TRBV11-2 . CASSLGGSAQETQYF TGTGCCAGCAGCTTAGGAGGCAGCGCGCAAGAGACCCAGTACTTC
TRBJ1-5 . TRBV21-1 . CASSRKGVSNQPQHF TGTGCCAGCAGCAGAAAAGGAGTCTCAAATCAGCCCCAGCATTTT
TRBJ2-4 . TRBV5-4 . CASSLAGQTKNIQYF TGTGCCAGCAGCTTGGCCGGACAGACGAAAAACATTCAGTACTTC
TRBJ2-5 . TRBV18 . CASSPPSGETQYF TGTGCCAGCTCACCACCGAGCGGTGAGACCCAGTACTTC
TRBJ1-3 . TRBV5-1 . CASSLEGAGDTIYF TGCGCCAGCAGCTTGGAAGGGGCAGGCGACACCATATATTTT
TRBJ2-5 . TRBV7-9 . CASSLLQHLQETQYF TGTGCCAGCAGCTTATTACAGCACCTCCAAGAGACCCAGTACTTC
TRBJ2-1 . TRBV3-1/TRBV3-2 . CASSQDFGAGDRNEQFF TGTGCCAGCAGCCAAGATTTCGGGGCAGGGGATCGCAATGAGCAGTTCTTC
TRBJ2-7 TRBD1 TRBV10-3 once CAITGQGEYEQYF TGTGCCATCACGGGACAGGGTGAATACGAGCAGTACTTC
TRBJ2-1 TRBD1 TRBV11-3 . CASSPGQGSLHEQFF TGTGCCAGCAGCCCAGGACAGGGGTCTCTGCATGAGCAGTTCTTC
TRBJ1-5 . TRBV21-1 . CASSKEKGAANQPQHF TGTGCCAGCAGCAAAGAAAAGGGGGCTGCCAATCAGCCCCAGCATTTT
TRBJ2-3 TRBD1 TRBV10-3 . CAISAGQSSSTDTQYF TGTGCCATCAGTGCGGGACAGTCATCTAGCACAGATACGCAGTATTTT
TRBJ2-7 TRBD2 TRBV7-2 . CASSFWGGHEQYF TGTGCCAGCAGCTTCTGGGGGGGTCACGAGCAGTACTTC
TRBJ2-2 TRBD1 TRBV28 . CASSLYRGRTGELFF TGTGCCAGCAGTTTATACAGGGGAAGGACCGGGGAGCTGTTTTTT
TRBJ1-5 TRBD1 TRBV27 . CASRTGTGAGQPQHF TGTGCCAGCAGAACCGGGACAGGGGCCGGTCAGCCCCAGCATTTT
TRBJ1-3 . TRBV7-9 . CASSRQSSGNTIYF TGTGCCAGCAGCCGACAGAGCTCTGGAAACACCATATATTTT
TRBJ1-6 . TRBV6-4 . CASSVSSSYNSPLHF TGTGCCAGCAGTGTTTCGAGCTCCTATAATTCACCCCTCCACTTT
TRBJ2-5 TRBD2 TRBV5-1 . CASSLGGLAGTETQYF TGCGCCAGCAGCTTGGGGGGACTAGCGGGGACAGAGACCCAGTACTTC